The 32 T cell receptor beta chains below were found in one sample sequenced in a study of spatial heterogeneity in lung cancer. TCRdb re-called the 5' RACE reads with MiXCR, one entry per CDR3 protein. The sample lists more than 9,000 distinct CDR3 sequences, approximately 6.2% occurring once. Time point specified: sample taken at primary tumor resection. No cells were sorted before sequencing. The whole RNA sequenced was extracted from tumor, nontumor lung or frozen PBMC. Source: normal lung tissue next to the tumor, taken at surgery. Receptors were obtained from a male donor with early-stage non-small cell lung cancer.

Ten or more counts support this clonotype. Found in a library prepared for alpha chains, this beta chain is an off-target read, and its abundance has little meaning. The rearrangement links TRBV5-4 to TRBJ2-5, with unresolved D. Trimming took 4 bases from V and 0 from J, leaving 13 bases between them. Germline assignment: CDR1 SGHNT and CDR2 YYREEE (reference sequence). This CDR3 is built from 15 residues. The CDR3 sequence is CASSRMDGYQETQYF. The CDR3 DNA reads TGTGCCAGCAGCCGGATGGACGGTTACCAAGAGACCCAGTACTTC.

This clonotype is termed medium-sized. A library prepared for alpha chains yielded this beta chain as an off-target read; its size is of little meaning. This chain joins TRBV5-1 and TRBJ2-2; 7 bases fit TRBD1. V shed 4 bases, J shed 11 bases, and the junction held 8 bases outside the gene matches. Germline V gives CDR1 SGHRS, CDR2 YFSETQ. The CDR3 has 13 amino acids. CDR3 DNA sequence: TGCGCCAGCAGCCCTGAGGGGGCAGGCGAGCTGTTTTTT. Protein sequence: CASSPEGAGELFF.

Note on this clonotype: Found in a library prepared for alpha chains, this beta chain is an off-target read, and its abundance has little meaning. The chain has TRBV6-1 and TRBJ2-3; 11 nucleotides match TRBD2. Per the germline V gene, CDR1 is MNHNS and CDR2 is SASEGT. This CDR3 is built from 19 residues. V was pared by 5 bases and J by 0 bases, with 13 bases of the junction left unmatched. The CDR3 nucleotides are TGTGCCAGCAGTTCGCTCCTAGCGGGAGGAAGCCCTAGCACAGATACGCAGTATTTT. Encoded protein: CASSSLLAGGSPSTDTQYF.

The sample holds many counts of this clonotype. The library was built for alpha chains, so this beta chain is an off-target read and its size means little. The chain joins TRBV12-3 or TRBV12-4 to TRBJ2-1; TRBD1 or TRBD2 may be the D gene (5 bases each). This CDR3 contains 12 residues. V lost 2 bases and J 10 bases, leaving 9 bases between the germline ends. CDR3 protein: CASSLMGTEQFF. As DNA, the CDR3 is TGTGCCAGCAGTTTAATGGGGACCGAGCAGTTCTTC.

This clonotype is medium-sized by share. With the library built for alpha chains, this beta chain is off target and its frequency is not meaningful. J is TRBJ2-5 and V is TRBV5-4; D is perhaps TRBD1 (5 bases). This CDR3 region has 14 residues. Germline assignment: CDR1 SGHNT and CDR2 YYREEE (reference sequence). V was shortened by 2 bases and J by 3 bases, with 11 bases between the two germline ends. The CDR3 sequence: CASSLSTGEETQYF. CDR3 nucleotides: TGTGCCAGCAGCTTAAGTACAGGTGAAGAGACCCAGTACTTC.

Many counts were recorded for this clonotype. This beta chain appears as a stray read in a library generated for alpha chains; its size is not informative. The chain is built from TRBV20-1 and TRBJ1-2; TRBD1 is a possible D gene (5 bases). The V end was cut by 4 bases, the J end by 3 bases, with 18 bases between. Germline CDR1 and CDR2: DFQATT and SNEGSKA (reference sequence). The CDR3 runs to 15 residues. CDR3: CSAIYRTGGDYGYTF. The CDR3 nucleotides read TGCAGTGCTATTTATAGGACCGGGGGGGACTATGGCTACACCTTC.

As regards this clonotype: Because this beta chain is a stray read in a library intended to capture alpha chains, its abundance should not be given much weight. This CDR3 is CSAGGLQGNQPQHF. The CDR3 DNA reads TGCAGTGCCGGGGGTCTCCAGGGCAATCAGCCCCAGCATTTT. The gene calls are TRBV20-1 and TRBJ1-5; D perhaps matches TRBD1 (5 bases). This CDR3 contains 14 residues. The V gene's germline CDR1 is DFQATT and CDR2 SNEGSKA (reference sequence). V dropped 6 bases and J dropped 2 bases, with 14 bases sitting between them.

Worth noting for this clonotype: Since it is a stray read in a library aimed at alpha chains, this beta chain has a size that is not meaningful. The gene calls are TRBV7-2 and TRBJ1-2; TRBD1 is a possible D gene (6 bases). The V end lost 6 bases, the J end lost 5 bases, and 31 bases lay between the germline ends. Per germline, CDR1 SGHTA and CDR2 FQGNSA. The CDR3 has 19 amino acids. As DNA, the CDR3 is TGTGCCAGCAGGCGACCGGGACACGTCAGCACCTCAGAAGGATATGGCTACACCTTC. Protein: CASRRPGHVSTSEGYGYTF. Combining the CDR3 with reference TRBV7-2 and TRBJ1-2 gives the whole variable domain GAGVSQSPSNKVTEKGKDVELRCDPISGHTALYWYRQSLGQGLEFLIYFQGNSAPDKSGLPSDRFSAERTGGSVSTLTIQRTQQEDSAVYLCASRRPGHVSTSEGYGYTFGSGTRLTVV.

This clonotype was detected many times. This beta chain is a stray read from a library made for alpha chains; its abundance is not meaningful. The CDR3, as DNA: TGCAGCGGACTAACCCCGGGGGGCTACACCTTC. It translates to CSGLTPGGYTF. V is TRBV29-1 and J is TRBJ1-2; D is unclear. The CDR3 contains 11 residues. From germline, CDR1 is SQVTM and CDR2 ANQGSEA. The V end was cut by 7 bases, the J end by 8 bases, with 14 bases between. The full variable domain, its missing parts supplied by reference TRBV29-1 and TRBJ1-2, is SAVISQKPSRDICQRGTSLTIQCQVDSQVTMMFWYRQQPGQSLTLIATANQGSEATYESGFVIDKFPISRPNLTFSTLTVSNMSPEDSSIYLCSGLTPGGYTFGSGTRLTVV.

This clonotype was observed many times. The library was designed around alpha chains, so this beta chain is a stray read whose abundance carries little weight. The chain uses TRBV4-1 and TRBJ1-1; 10 nucleotides align to TRBD1. This CDR3 is 18 amino acids long. The V segment lost 0 bases and the J segment 0 bases; nucleotides outside the gene matches: 7. Germline CDR1 MGHRA, CDR2 YSYEKL. The CDR3 bases are TGCGCCAGCAGCCAAGATCCGGGACAGGGGATGATGAACACTGAAGCTTTCTTT. This encodes CASSQDPGQGMMNTEAFF.

The table lists this clonotype with many counts. This beta chain represents an off-target read in a library built for alpha chains; its size is of limited meaning. CDR3: CASDRGGALNEQFF. CDR3 sequence (DNA): TGTGCCAGCGATCGCGGTGGGGCGTTGAATGAGCAGTTCTTC. This chain links TRBV7-6 with TRBJ2-1; tentatively, D is TRBD1 (5 bases). Deletions cut 8 bases from V and 7 bases from J, with 18 bases between. The CDR3 loop spans 14 amino acids. Germline values: CDR1 SGHVS, CDR2 FNYEAQ.

In its sample, this clonotype was seen many times. With the library built for alpha chains, this beta chain is off target and its frequency is not meaningful. J is TRBJ2-1 and V is TRBV6-2 or TRBV6-3; D is ambiguous. The CDR3 totals 13 residues. V shed 1 base and J shed 10 bases, with 11 bases lying between them. Germline loops: CDR1 MNHEY, CDR2 SVGEGT. In DNA, the CDR3 is TGTGCCAGCAGTTACTTAGGACGGAAAGAGCAGTTCTTC. It specifies CASSYLGRKEQFF.

This clonotype was detected ten times or more. This beta chain represents an off-target read in a library built for alpha chains; its size is of limited meaning. This sequence joins TRBV5-1 and TRBJ2-3; TRBD1 agrees at 7 bases. The CDR3 runs to 17 residues. Germline CDR1 is SGHRS and CDR2 is YFSETQ. Unmatched junction bases numbered 13, after V lost 6 bases and J lost 0 bases. The CDR3 sequence: CASTDQPGGLSTDTQYF. The CDR3 bases are TGCGCCAGCACCGATCAACCAGGGGGTTTAAGCACAGATACGCAGTATTTT.

This clonotype was seen a handful of times. Found in a library prepared for alpha chains, this beta chain is an off-target read, and its abundance has little meaning. The V gene is TRBV12-5, the J gene TRBJ1-2; 8 bases match TRBD1. Trimming at V came to 1 base and at J to 2 bases, leaving 3 bases not matched to a gene. The CDR3 extends over 15 amino acids. CDR1 and CDR2 (germline): LGHNT, FRNRAP. The CDR3 loop reads CASGLGQGNNYGYTF. CDR3 bases: TGTGCTAGTGGTTTGGGACAGGGGAACAACTATGGCTACACCTTC.

This clonotype was observed many times. The library was built for alpha chains, so this beta chain is an off-target read and its size means little. This chain uses TRBV15 with TRBJ2-3; possible D gene TRBD2, 5 bases. The germline V gene encodes CDR1 LNHNV and CDR2 YYDKDF (reference sequence). With 1 base removed from V and 6 bases from J, the gap between germline ends came to 8 bases. The CDR3 contains 13 residues. Written as DNA, the CDR3 is TGTGCCACCAGCAGAGTCCGAGGGGATACGCAGTATTTT. Its translation: CATSRVRGDTQYF.

This clonotype was counted ten times or more. A library prepared for alpha chains yielded this beta chain as an off-target read; its size is of little meaning. The genes are TRBV27 and TRBJ1-2; 8 bases align to TRBD1. Germline values: CDR1 MNHEY, CDR2 SMNVEV (reference sequence). V was pared by 3 bases and J by 2 bases, with 2 bases of the junction left unmatched. The CDR3 is made up of 14 amino acids. The CDR3 loop is CASSLQGANYGYTF. The CDR3 DNA is TGTGCCAGCAGTTTGCAGGGGGCAAACTATGGCTACACCTTC.

By sample fraction, this clonotype is medium-sized. In a library made to pick up alpha chains, this beta chain is a stray read with a size that means little. V usage is TRBV4-2 and J usage is TRBJ2-1; D may correspond to TRBD1 or TRBD2 (5 bases each). Trimming took off 1 base at V and 0 bases at J, with 7 bases between the two ends. Germline CDR1 is LGHNA and CDR2 is YNFKEQ. The CDR3 length is 15 residues. The chain's CDR3 is CASSQGGSSYNEQFF. The CDR3 DNA sequence: TGTGCCAGCAGCCAAGGGGGGAGCTCCTACAATGAGCAGTTCTTC.

This clonotype showed up many times. Being off target in a library aimed at alpha chains, this beta chain has a size of little meaning. V gene TRBV6-1 combines with J gene TRBJ2-2; 7 bases match TRBD1. CDR1 is MNHNS, CDR2 SASEGT, per germline. This CDR3 has 13 amino acids. Unmatched junction bases numbered 8, after V lost 5 bases and J lost 11 bases. CDR3 in amino acids: CASSTGARDELFF. CDR3 bases: TGTGCCAGCAGTACAGGGGCTAGAGATGAGCTGTTTTTT.

This clonotype was seen at least ten times. This beta chain is a stray read from a library made for alpha chains; its abundance is not meaningful. The gene calls are TRBV28 and TRBJ2-7; D gene unclear. The germline CDR1 and CDR2 sequences are MDHEN and SYDVKM. The V and J ends lost 5 bases and 1 base respectively, with 18 bases between them. This CDR3 has 16 residues. CDR3 in amino acids: CASSAQFAANSYEQYF. Written as DNA, the CDR3 is TGTGCCAGCAGTGCCCAATTTGCGGCTAATTCCTACGAGCAGTACTTC. Full variable domain (missing parts from reference TRBV28 and TRBJ2-7): DVKVTQSSRYLVKRTGEKVFLECVQDMDHENMFWYRQDPGLGLRLIYFSYDVKMKEKGDIPEGYSVSREKKERFSLILESASTNQTSMYLCASSAQFAANSYEQYFGPGTRLTVT.

This clonotype was seen many times. In a library made to pick up alpha chains, this beta chain is a stray read with a size that means little. The J gene is TRBJ1-1, the V gene TRBV5-1, with a weak D call TRBD1 (5 bases). The CDR3 has 13 residues. From germline, CDR1 is SGHRS and CDR2 YFSETQ. Trimming took off 0 bases at V and 10 bases at J, with 13 bases between the two ends. Written as DNA, the CDR3 is TGCGCCAGCAGCTTGGGAGACAGTTCGGGAGCTTTCTTT. Encoded protein: CASSLGDSSGAFF.

This clonotype showed up many times. Within a library made for alpha chains, this beta chain is off target, and its count is uninformative. The genes are TRBV11-3 and TRBJ2-7; TRBD1 aligns across 7 bases. Germline values: CDR1 SGHNT, CDR2 YENEEA. Trimming took 2 bases from V and 1 from J; bases not matched to a gene: 8. The CDR3 spans 16 residues. The CDR3 here is CASSLKSGTVSYEQYF. CDR3 nucleotide sequence: TGTGCCAGCAGCTTAAAATCCGGGACAGTTTCCTACGAGCAGTACTTC.

This clonotype showed up many times. For a library built for alpha chains, this beta chain is a stray read; little rests on its size. The V call is TRBV5-1, the J call TRBJ2-7; 9 positions match TRBD2. V dropped 0 bases and J dropped 3; count of bases not matched to a gene: 4. The germline CDR1 and CDR2 sequences are SGHRS and YFSETQ. CDR3 size: 15 residues. CDR3 DNA sequence: TGCGCCAGCAGCTTGGAGGTAGCGGGAGACTACGAGCAGTACTTC. Its translation: CASSLEVAGDYEQYF.

This clonotype was seen a few times. At one end, the junction sequence differs from germline, possibly due to a read error. A library prepared for alpha chains yielded this beta chain as an off-target read; its size is of little meaning. The chain has TRBV5-1 and TRBJ2-3; 7 positions agree with TRBD2. Germline lookup yields CDR1 SGHRS and CDR2 YFSETQ. The CDR3 consists of 18 residues. CDR3: CASRLGSGFPPHTDTQYF. CDR3 DNA: TGCGCCAGCAGGTTGGGTAGCGGGTTCCCCCCCCACACAGATACGCAGTATTTT. The entire variable domain, with the rest obtained from reference TRBV5-1 and TRBJ2-3, is as follows: KAGVTQTPRYLIKTRGQQVTLSCSPISGHRSVSWYQQTPGQGLQFLFEYFSETQRNKGNFPGRFSGRQFSNSRSEMNVSTLELGDSALYLCASRLGSGFPPHTDTQYFGPGTRLTVL.

This clonotype was detected ten times or more. Because the library targeted alpha chains, this beta chain is an off-target read whose size means little. V and J are TRBV20-1 and TRBJ1-2; D remains unclear. CDR1 is DFQATT and CDR2 is SNEGSKA in the germline V gene (reference sequence). Trimming pared 1 base from V and 3 bases from J, leaving 3 bases between. The CDR3 totals 11 residues. DNA for the CDR3: TGCAGTGCTAGAGGAGACTATGGCTACACCTTC. Residues: CSARGDYGYTF.

This clonotype was counted only a few times. Because the library targeted alpha chains, this beta chain is an off-target read whose size means little. This chain links TRBV5-5 with TRBJ1-1; D ambiguous. CDR1 is SGHKS, CDR2 YYEKEE, per germline (reference sequence). CDR3 length equals 15 residues. Trimming took off 3 bases at V and 8 bases at J, with 20 bases between the two ends. The CDR3 coding sequence is TGTGCCAGCAGCTCAATAGAACTATCGTCGGACGAAGCTTTCTTT. Amino acids: CASSSIELSSDEAFF.

There are many counts of this clonotype. Found in a library prepared for alpha chains, this beta chain is an off-target read, and its abundance has little meaning. The chain couples TRBV2 to TRBJ2-1; TRBD1 aligns across 7 bases. This CDR3 region has 13 residues. V lost 9 bases, J lost 10 bases, and 12 bases stayed unmatched. Germline-derived CDR1 and CDR2 are SNHLY and FYNNEI. The CDR3 DNA follows: TGTGCCAGTACTTCTAACAGGGGACGGGAGCAGTTCTTC. This gives the protein CASTSNRGREQFF.

This clonotype was seen ten or more times. Found in a library prepared for alpha chains, this beta chain is an off-target read, and its abundance has little meaning. This chain links TRBV5-1 with TRBJ2-3; 10 bases are a match to TRBD1. Germline CDR1 and CDR2: SGHRS and YFSETQ. V lost 2 bases, J lost 4 bases, and 13 bases stayed unmatched. CDR3 length equals 18 residues. Written as DNA, the CDR3 is TGCGCCAGCAGCTTCGCCGCGACAGGGGGCAATTGGGCAGATACGCAGTATTTT. Encoded protein: CASSFAATGGNWADTQYF.

Ten or more counts support this clonotype. This beta chain lies outside the target of a library built for alpha chains; its clone size means little. The chain joins TRBV10-3 to TRBJ2-1, with TRBD2 matching 9 bases. The germline V gene encodes CDR1 ENHRY and CDR2 SYGVKD. V lost 2 bases to trimming and J lost 10 bases; unmatched junction nucleotides: 6. This CDR3 region has 14 residues. CDR3 loop: CAISEPGGRVEQFF. CDR3 nucleotides: TGTGCCATCAGTGAGCCGGGCGGGAGGGTCGAGCAGTTCTTC.

This clonotype was seen at least ten times. This beta chain turned up in a library designed for alpha chains; as an off-target read, its abundance says little. The chain recombines TRBV5-1 with TRBJ2-2; no firm D call. From germline, CDR1 is SGHRS and CDR2 YFSETQ. V was shortened by 2 bases and J by 1 base, with 12 bases between the two germline ends. The CDR3 is made up of 16 amino acids. CDR3 in amino acids: CASSLTPLKNTGELFF. The CDR3 DNA reads TGCGCCAGCAGCTTAACTCCACTAAAGAACACCGGGGAGCTGTTTTTT.

To note about this clonotype: The library was built for alpha chains, so this beta chain is an off-target read and its size means little. The rearrangement links TRBV4-2 to TRBJ2-2, with TRBD1 as a possible D gene (6 bases). V lost 0 bases, J lost 2 bases, and 13 bases lay in between. Germline V gene sequence: CDR1 LGHNA, CDR2 YNFKEQ. The CDR3 contains 17 residues. For the CDR3, the DNA is TGTGCCAGCAGCCAAGATGTGACAGGCGAAAACACCGGGGAGCTGTTTTTT. It encodes CASSQDVTGENTGELFF.

This clonotype was detected ten times or more. This beta chain came through as a stray read in a library set up for alpha chains, and its size says little. This rearrangement joins TRBV30 to TRBJ2-7; TRBD1 agrees at 9 bases. The CDR3 runs to 17 residues. The V gene's germline CDR1 is GTSNPN and CDR2 SVGIG (reference sequence). V shed 3 bases, J shed 0 bases, and the junction held 12 bases outside the gene matches. Written as DNA, the CDR3 is TGTGCCTGGAGCACTTTAACAGGGGGCCGGAACTCCTACGAGCAGTACTTC. The encoded protein is CAWSTLTGGRNSYEQYF.

This clonotype has a handful of counts. The library was designed around alpha chains, so this beta chain is a stray read whose abundance carries little weight. The chain has TRBV2 and TRBJ1-2; the D is unclear. The germline V gene encodes CDR1 SNHLY and CDR2 FYNNEI. V lost 0 bases and J lost 11, with 16 bases in between. The CDR3 runs 14 residues. The CDR3 reads CASSEARTNGWYTF. The CDR3 bases are TGTGCCAGCAGTGAAGCGCGGACCAATGGGTGGTACACCTTC.